Listed here are 14 T cell receptor beta chains from one sample, sequenced in a study of cytomegalovirus exposure and HLA in healthy donors. The primer mix had 60 Vbeta and 13 Jbeta primers. The method was immunoSEQ multiplex PCR; TCRdb's version includes in-frame clones alone and lacks a portion of them. Of around 170,000 clones listed, over 75% are singletons. Specimen: PBMCs. Receptors were obtained from a man aged 40-49 years in good health and CMV-seropositive.

This clone was detected only a few times. The J gene is TRBJ2-7, the V gene TRBV30; TRBD1 matches 8 bases. V was pared by 3 bases and J by 4 bases, with 2 bases of the junction left unmatched. The CDR3 is made up of 12 amino acids. CDR1 is GTSNPN, CDR2 SVGIG, per germline (reference sequence). The CDR3 spells CAWSRGLYEQYF. The CDR3 DNA follows: TGTGCCTGGAGCAGGGGGCTTTACGAGCAGTACTTC.

This rearrangement joins TRBV14 to TRBJ1-5; D might be TRBD1 (5 bases). CDR1 is SGHDN, CDR2 FVKESK, per germline. The CDR3 spans 14 residues. The V and J ends lost 4 bases and 2 bases respectively, with 9 bases between them. The CDR3 loop reads CASSRQGGNQPQHF. As DNA, the CDR3 is TGTGCCAGCAGCCGCCAGGGTGGCAATCAGCCCCAGCATTTT.

The sample holds one count of this clone. The chain combines TRBV5-1 with TRBJ1-5; D call uncertain. The CDR3 covers 19 residues. V gave up 0 bases and J gave up 5 bases, with 24 bases separating them. Germline CDR1 reads SGHRS; CDR2 reads YFSETQ. The CDR3, as DNA: TGCGCCAGCAGCTTGGTAACGCCCACCTATTCTAGGGAGGATCAGCCCCAGCATTTT. The encoded protein is CASSLVTPTYSREDQPQHF.

This chain links TRBV9 with TRBJ2-3, with 8 nucleotides matching TRBD2. Trimming removed 0 bases from V and 2 bases from J; junction bases left unmatched: 5. The CDR3 totals 16 residues. Germline V gives CDR1 SGDLS, CDR2 YYNGEE. CDR3 nucleotide sequence: TGTGCCAGCAGCGTAGGACTAGCGCGACTCACAGATACGCAGTATTTT. Protein product: CASSVGLARLTDTQYF.

This chain uses TRBV28 with TRBJ1-1; D is possibly TRBD1 (5 bases). Between the trimmed V and J ends, which lost 6 bases and 4 bases, there was a span of 12 bases. The CDR3 runs 13 residues. CDR1 is MDHEN and CDR2 is SYDVKM in the germline V gene. The CDR3 is CASRQEGATEAFF. CDR3 in DNA: TGTGCCAGCAGGCAAGAAGGGGCCACTGAAGCTTTCTTT.

The gene calls are TRBV9 and TRBJ2-7; D is undetermined. Per germline, CDR1 SGDLS and CDR2 YYNGEE. The CDR3 loop spans 14 amino acids. Between the trimmed V and J ends, which lost 4 bases and 0 bases, there was a span of 11 bases. The CDR3 region is CASSPRQSSYEQYF. The CDR3, as DNA: TGTGCCAGCAGCCCCCGACAAAGCTCCTACGAGCAGTACTTC.

The J gene is TRBJ2-5, the V gene TRBV9; tentatively, D is TRBD2 (6 bases). The CDR3 sequence is 15 residues long. Germline loops: CDR1 SGDLS, CDR2 YYNGEE. Trimming stripped 0 bases from V and 4 bases from J, with 13 bases between. The CDR3 reads CASSVDWTKVETQYF. CDR3 DNA sequence: TGTGCCAGCAGCGTAGACTGGACTAAAGTAGAGACCCAGTACTTC.

The table lists this clone with a few counts. The chain combines TRBV4-3 with TRBJ1-6; D gene ambiguous. Trimming pared 4 bases from V and 5 bases from J, leaving 9 bases between. CDR3 length: 14 residues. Germline V gene lookup returns CDR1 LGHNA and CDR2 YSLEER. CDR3 protein: CASSPARDNSPLHF. The CDR3 DNA reads as TGCGCCAGCAGCCCTGCCCGGGATAATTCACCCCTCCACTTT.

V is TRBV6-5 and J is TRBJ2-5; 7 bases are a match to TRBD2. The CDR3 covers 12 residues. Trimming took 6 bases from V and 6 from J; bases not matched to a gene: 4. CDR1 and CDR2 (germline): MNHEY, SVGAGI. CDR3 residues: CASSWGGQTQYF. Written as DNA, the CDR3 is TGTGCCAGCAGCTGGGGGGGTCAGACCCAGTACTTC.

V gene TRBV7-8 combines with J gene TRBJ1-3; the match to TRBD1 covers 9 bases. This CDR3 contains 17 residues. Germline-derived CDR1 and CDR2 are SGHVS and FQNEAQ. V gave up 0 bases and J gave up 4 bases; unmatched junction bases: 7. The CDR3 region is CASSLATGTGWGNTIYF. The DNA for the CDR3 is TGTGCCAGCAGCTTAGCAACCGGGACAGGGTGGGGAAACACCATATATTTT.

This chain links TRBV19 with TRBJ1-5, with D perhaps matching TRBD1 (5 bases). Germline assignment: CDR1 LNHDA and CDR2 SQIVND (reference sequence). This CDR3 region has 16 residues. V was trimmed by 6 bases and J by 7 bases, leaving 22 bases between them. The CDR3 reads CASSLYSGGNGQPQHF. The CDR3 coding sequence is TGTGCCAGTAGCCTCTATTCCGGGGGGAATGGGCAGCCCCAGCATTTT.

V gene TRBV10-1 combines with J gene TRBJ2-2, with 7 bases lining up with TRBD1. Germline V gene lookup returns CDR1 WNHNN and CDR2 SYGVQD (reference sequence). The CDR3 runs 13 residues. The V gene end was trimmed by 3 bases and the J gene end by 7 bases; junction bases not matched to a gene: 2. This chain's CDR3 is CASSETGVGELFF. CDR3 coding DNA: TGCGCCAGCAGTGAAACAGGGGTCGGGGAGCTGTTTTTT.

The CDR3 region has the DNA TGCGCCGGGCCCGGGACTAGCGGGCCCAGCACAGATACGCAGTATTTT. Its protein product is CAGPGTSGPSTDTQYF. The chain recombines TRBV10-1 with TRBJ2-3, with 12 positions matching TRBD2. This CDR3 is built from 16 residues. CDR1 and CDR2 (germline): WNHNN, SYGVQD (reference sequence). V lost 11 bases, J lost 0 bases, and 9 bases stayed unmatched.

This clone turned up a few times. The chain links TRBV7-9 to TRBJ1-1, with TRBD1 as a possible D gene (6 bases). CDR1 and CDR2 from the germline V gene are SEHNR and FQNEAQ (reference sequence). This CDR3 region has 14 residues. Trimming stripped 3 bases from V and 7 bases from J, with 15 bases between. CDR3 nucleotides: TGTGCCAGCAGCTTTGCTCTAGGGGGTGTTGAAGCTTTCTTT. Protein product: CASSFALGGVEAFF.